These 14 T cell receptor beta chains share one sample of origin, sequenced in a study of cytomegalovirus exposure and HLA in healthy donors. The PCR had 60 Vbeta and 13 Jbeta primers. TCRdb's table, derived via immunoSEQ multiplex PCR, lists solely in-frame clones and lacks some. The sample lists around 150,000 clones, 75% to 90% occurring once. Sequencing was performed on PBMCs. These receptors were taken from a male donor in good health and CMV-seropositive.

The rearrangement uses TRBV9 and TRBJ1-6; 7 bases line up with TRBD1. Germline-derived CDR1 and CDR2 are SGDLS and YYNGEE. The CDR3 contains 14 residues. V lost 0 bases, J lost 7 bases, and 1 base stayed unmatched. The CDR3 loop reads CASSVEQGNSPLHF. The CDR3 nucleotides are TGTGCCAGCAGCGTAGAACAGGGGAATTCACCCCTCCACTTT. Using reference TRBV9 and TRBJ1-6 for the parts outside the CDR3, the full variable domain is DSGVTQTPKHLITATGQRVTLRCSPRSGDLSVYWYQQSLDQGLQFLIQYYNGEERAKGNILERFSAQQFPDLHSELNLSSLELGDSALYFCASSVEQGNSPLHFGNGTRLTVT.

This clone was recorded a few times. V and J are TRBV9 and TRBJ2-1, with 7 bases aligning to TRBD2. The germline gives CDR1 SGDLS, CDR2 YYNGEE. Germline trimming cut 4 bases from V and 3 bases from J; bases unmatched to any gene: 7. The CDR3 has 15 residues. The CDR3 bases are TGTGCCAGCAGCATCGGACTAGGCCTCTACAATGAGCAGTTCTTC. Translation: CASSIGLGLYNEQFF.

This clone has more than one count but fewer than ten. This sequence joins TRBV6-5 and TRBJ2-7, with TRBD2 identical over 7 bases. The V and J ends lost 0 bases and 7 bases, in that order; junction bases with no gene match: 12. The CDR3 totals 16 residues. Germline values: CDR1 MNHEY, CDR2 SVGAGI. CDR3 sequence: CASSYSLLAEGQEQYF. The DNA for the CDR3 is TGTGCCAGCAGTTACTCCCTGCTAGCGGAGGGGCAGGAGCAGTACTTC.

The count of this clone is one. The CDR3 reads CASTLDKYSNQPQHF. CDR3 sequence (DNA): TGTGCCAGCACCTTGGACAAATATAGCAATCAGCCCCAGCATTTT. V and J are TRBV6-1 and TRBJ1-5; TRBD1 is a possible D gene (5 bases). Trimming removed 7 bases from V and 0 bases from J, with 13 bases in between. The CDR3 runs to 15 residues. CDR1 and CDR2 from the germline V gene are MNHNS and SASEGT.

The chain couples TRBV13 to TRBJ2-2; perhaps TRBD1 as D (7 bases). Germline V gene sequence: CDR1 PRHDT, CDR2 FYEKMQ (reference sequence). The CDR3 runs to 17 residues. Trimming left V 5 bases short and J 7 bases short, with 23 bases between. For the CDR3, the DNA is TGTGCCAGCAGCCTACAGTTTTGGAGGGGGCAGGACGGGGAGCTGTTTTTT. Translation: CASSLQFWRGQDGELFF.

The chain is built from TRBV6-1 and TRBJ2-7; a weak D match, TRBD2 (5 bases). This CDR3 is 17 amino acids long. CDR1 is MNHNS and CDR2 is SASEGT in the germline V gene. V lost 0 bases to trimming and J lost 2 bases, with 17 bases between them. The CDR3 sequence: CASSEATASFLPYEQYF. The CDR3 nucleotides are TGTGCCAGCAGTGAAGCTACGGCTAGCTTCCTTCCCTACGAGCAGTACTTC.

CDR3 DNA: TGTGCCAGCAGCAGGGGAGGGAAGAACACTGAAGCTTTCTTT. It codes for CASSRGGKNTEAFF. V and J are TRBV27 and TRBJ1-1, with a possible D match to TRBD1 (6 bases). V was cut by 6 bases and J by 1 base, with 12 bases left in between. This CDR3 region has 14 residues. Germline CDR1 MNHEY, CDR2 SMNVEV (reference sequence).

As for this clone: This sample also contains other DNA sequences that code for the same CDR3. This chain links TRBV4-1 with TRBJ2-1; 10 bases are shared with TRBD2. Trimming took 2 bases from V and 8 from J; bases not matched to a gene: 6. CDR1 and CDR2 from the germline V gene are MGHRA and YSYEKL. The CDR3 totals 15 residues. The CDR3 is CASSQLAGAPHEQFF. The CDR3 nucleotides read TGCGCCAGCAGCCAACTAGCGGGAGCCCCCCATGAGCAGTTCTTC.

There are a few counts of this clone. The chain has TRBV30 and TRBJ1-1; 7 nucleotides match TRBD1. Germline CDR1 reads GTSNPN; CDR2 reads SVGIG (reference sequence). V was clipped by 4 bases and J by 4 bases; unmatched bases: 3. This CDR3 is 12 amino acids long. In DNA form, the CDR3 reads TGTGCCTGGATCTGGACAGGCACTGAAGCTTTCTTT. This sequence encodes CAWIWTGTEAFF.

V gene TRBV28 combines with J gene TRBJ2-4, with 7 positions matching TRBD2. Germline V gene data show CDR1 as MDHEN and CDR2 as SYDVKM. This CDR3 is 14 amino acids long. After removal of 4 bases from V and 6 bases from J, the junction contained 6 bases not matched to a gene. The CDR3 sequence: CASSYGGRGNIQYF. DNA for the CDR3: TGTGCCAGCAGTTACGGTGGGAGGGGAAACATTCAGTACTTC.

As DNA, the CDR3 is TGTGCCATCAGCCTGGGACATTCCTACGAGCAGTACTTC. Encoded protein: CAISLGHSYEQYF. This chain connects TRBV10-3 to TRBJ2-7; TRBD1 might be the D (6 bases). Trimming pared 6 bases from V and 1 base from J, leaving 10 bases between. In germline, CDR1 is ENHRY, CDR2 SYGVKD. The CDR3 extends over 13 amino acids.

The V gene is TRBV5-6, the J gene TRBJ2-3, with D possibly TRBD2 on 5 matching bases. Looked up from germline, CDR1 is SGHDT and CDR2 is YYEEEE. This CDR3 spans 13 amino acids. V was trimmed by 6 bases and J by 1 base, leaving 9 bases between them. DNA of the CDR3: TGTGCCAGCACCCTGAGGGGCACAGATACGCAGTATTTT. It encodes CASTLRGTDTQYF.

The chain couples TRBV2 to TRBJ2-2; 9 bases line up with TRBD1. Germline trimming cut 6 bases from V and 6 bases from J; bases unmatched to any gene: 11. The germline V gene encodes CDR1 SNHLY and CDR2 FYNNEI. This CDR3 is 16 amino acids long. In nucleotides, the CDR3 is TGTGCCAGCAGAATTCGTCCCGGGACAGGGCCCGGGGAGCTGTTTTTT. This codes for CASRIRPGTGPGELFF.

The J gene is TRBJ2-3, the V gene TRBV18; 13 nucleotides align to TRBD2. Germline V gives CDR1 KGHSH, CDR2 LQKENI. The CDR3 runs 16 residues. V lost 5 bases, J lost 2 bases, and 4 bases stayed unmatched. This CDR3 reads CASSSGLAGTTDTQYF. The CDR3 DNA is TGTGCCAGCTCATCGGGACTAGCGGGGACCACAGATACGCAGTATTTT.